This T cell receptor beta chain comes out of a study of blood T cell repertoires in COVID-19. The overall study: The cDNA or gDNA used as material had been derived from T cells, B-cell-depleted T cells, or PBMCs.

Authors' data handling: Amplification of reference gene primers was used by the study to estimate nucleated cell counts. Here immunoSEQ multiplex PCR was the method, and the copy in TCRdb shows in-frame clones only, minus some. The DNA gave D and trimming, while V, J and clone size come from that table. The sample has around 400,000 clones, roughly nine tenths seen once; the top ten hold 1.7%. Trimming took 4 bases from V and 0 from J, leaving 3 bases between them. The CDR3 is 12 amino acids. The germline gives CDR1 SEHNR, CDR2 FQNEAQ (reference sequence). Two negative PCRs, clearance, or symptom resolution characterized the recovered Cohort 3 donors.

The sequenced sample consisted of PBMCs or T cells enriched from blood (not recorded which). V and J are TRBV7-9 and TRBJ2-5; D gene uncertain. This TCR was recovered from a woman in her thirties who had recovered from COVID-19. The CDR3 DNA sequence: TGTGCCAGCAGCTCGTACCAAGAGACCCAGTACTTC. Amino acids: CASSSYQETQYF.